One sample yielded the 26 T cell receptor beta chains listed below, sequenced in a study of sequential checkpoint blockade in melanoma (dated by TCRdb to about 2019). The sample's treatment or condition, from its label and the paper: randomized to nivolumab then ipilimumab (arm A) or the reverse (arm B). Library method: the immunoSEQ multiplex PCR assay. The immuneACCESS repertoire file appears here via TCRdb, limited to in-frame rearrangements. These files lack a portion of the clones; in checked studies, under half of the deficit traces to unresolved V genes, and the cause of the others is not known. For this sample the table gives fewer than 5,000 clones, of which roughly a fifth were detected only once. The ten biggest clones cover around 26% of the sample. This material consisted of tumor tissue (inferred from file names), taken from a patient given nivolumab and ipilimumab in sequence. The origin of the receptors is a human donor with melanoma.

This clone was detected only a few times. The chain recombines TRBV6-7 with TRBJ1-3; D is unresolved. TRBV6-7 is classed as an ORF, of uncertain function. With 8 bases removed from V and 4 bases from J, the gap between germline ends came to 6 bases. The CDR3 length is 11 residues. This chain's CDR3 is CASEDGNTIYF. CDR3 bases: TGTGCCAGCGAAGACGGAAACACCATATATTTT.

This clone was recorded at least ten times. V usage is TRBV11-3 and J usage is TRBJ2-2, with 7 bases identical to TRBD1. Trimming took 5 bases from V and 3 from J; bases not matched to a gene: 6. The V gene's germline CDR1 is SGHNT and CDR2 YENEEA. The CDR3 loop spans 15 amino acids. CDR3: CASSAAQGDTGELFF. As DNA, the CDR3 is TGTGCCAGCAGCGCCGCGCAGGGGGACACCGGGGAGCTGTTTTTT.

This clone appeared a few times. CDR3 sequence reads: CASSGRLDAGQPQHF. The CDR3 DNA reads TGTGCCAGCAGTGGTCGGTTGGATGCGGGTCAGCCCCAGCATTTT. V is TRBV6-8 and J is TRBJ1-5, with no clear D. V lost 5 bases and J lost 6, with 17 bases in between. Germline values: CDR1 MNHGY, CDR2 SAAAGT. The CDR3 contains 15 residues.

The genes are TRBV19 and TRBJ2-3; no clear D. V was trimmed by 6 bases and J by 0 bases, leaving 10 bases between them. CDR3 length: 14 amino acids. Germline CDR1 is LNHDA and CDR2 is SQIVND (reference sequence). CDR3 sequence: CASSLGMSTDTQYF. The CDR3, as DNA: TGTGCCAGTAGCTTAGGCATGAGCACAGATACGCAGTATTTT.

This clone is medium-sized. The J gene is TRBJ2-7, the V gene TRBV6-8; a weak D match, TRBD1 (5 bases). Germline assignment: CDR1 MNHGY and CDR2 SAAAGT. V was cut by 9 bases and J by 3 bases, with 12 bases left in between. The CDR3 totals 12 residues. The CDR3 bases are TGTGCCAGTACGCTCGACAGCTACGAGCAGTACTTC. The encoded protein is CASTLDSYEQYF.

This clone was found a few times. CDR3 in amino acids: CASSSQGGDLYGYTF. Here the CDR3 DNA reads TGTGCCAGCAGCTCGCAAGGAGGGGATCTCTATGGCTACACCTTC. The chain employs TRBV28 and TRBJ1-2; the D gene is possibly TRBD1 (5 bases). Germline-derived CDR1 and CDR2 are MDHEN and SYDVKM. CDR3 length: 15 residues. With 6 bases removed from V and 4 bases from J, the gap between germline ends came to 18 bases.

In its sample, this clone ranks as medium-sized (0.01 to 0.1%). The V call is TRBV15, the J call TRBJ1-2; D is perhaps TRBD1 (5 bases). V dropped 0 bases and J dropped 1 base, with 9 bases sitting between them. CDR3 length: 15 residues. Germline V gene sequence: CDR1 LNHNV, CDR2 YYDKDF (reference sequence). The CDR3 DNA follows: TGTGCCACCAGCAGAGATAGGGGAGTTAACTATGGCTACACCTTC. Protein product: CATSRDRGVNYGYTF.

This clone was observed many times. The gene calls are TRBV11-3 and TRBJ2-1; no firm D call. Germline V lookup: CDR1 SGHNT, CDR2 YENEEA. V lost 8 bases and J 0 bases, leaving 14 bases between the germline ends. The length of the CDR3 is 15 residues. CDR3: CASSSLRSSYNEQFF. For the CDR3, the DNA is TGTGCCAGCTCTTCCCTGCGTAGCTCCTACAATGAGCAGTTCTTC.

The V call is TRBV6-8, the J call TRBJ2-1; D gene unclear. V lost 6 bases and J lost 3, with 15 bases in between. Per germline, CDR1 MNHGY and CDR2 SAAAGT. The CDR3 is 15 amino acids. The CDR3 spells CASSLTPASYNEQFF. CDR3 nucleotide sequence: TGTGCCAGCAGCCTTACCCCCGCGAGCTACAATGAGCAGTTCTTC.

In its sample, this clone was seen many times. V and J are TRBV11-3 and TRBJ1-2, with TRBD1 identical over 8 bases. The V segment lost 5 bases and the J segment 4 bases; nucleotides outside the gene matches: 6. The CDR3 totals 14 residues. CDR1 is SGHNT, CDR2 YENEEA, per germline. CDR3 region: CASSATTGVYGYTF. The DNA of the CDR3 is TGTGCCAGCAGCGCCACGACAGGGGTCTATGGCTACACCTTC.

V gene TRBV9 combines with J gene TRBJ1-2; D gene ambiguous. The CDR3 has 12 residues. V was clipped by 4 bases and J by 0 bases, with 4 bases between them. Germline CDR1 and CDR2: SGDLS and YYNGEE. CDR3 in DNA: TGTGCCAGCAGCCCGGCTAACTATGGCTACACCTTC. Encoded protein: CASSPANYGYTF.

The chain links TRBV18 to TRBJ1-4; TRBD1 agrees at 11 bases. The germline CDR1 and CDR2 sequences are KGHSH and LQKENI. Trimming at V came to 4 bases and at J to 2 bases, leaving 15 bases not matched to a gene. The CDR3 totals 20 residues. DNA of the CDR3: TGTGCCAGCTCACTAAGGCTGGACAGGGGGCGGGGGGCCACTAATGAAAAACTGTTTTTT. Translating it yields CASSLRLDRGRGATNEKLFF.

This clone came up a few times. V gene TRBV9 combines with J gene TRBJ2-7; D is unclear. CDR1 SGDLS and CDR2 YYNGEE come from the germline V gene. The CDR3 contains 13 residues. V lost 3 bases, J lost 4 bases, and 11 bases lay in between. CDR3 sequence (DNA): TGTGCCAGCAGCGAAGTTGGTGGATACGAGCAGTACTTC. Protein sequence: CASSEVGGYEQYF. The entire variable domain, with the rest obtained from reference TRBV9 and TRBJ2-7, is as follows: DSGVTQTPKHLITATGQRVTLRCSPRSGDLSVYWYQQSLDQGLQFLIQYYNGEERAKGNILERFSAQQFPDLHSELNLSSLELGDSALYFCASSEVGGYEQYFGPGTRLTVT.

The rearrangement joins TRBV19 to TRBJ1-1; TRBD1 aligns across 10 bases. The CDR3 has 14 residues. The V gene end was trimmed by 6 bases and the J gene end by 6 bases; junction bases not matched to a gene: 7. Germline V lookup: CDR1 LNHDA, CDR2 SQIVND (reference sequence). CDR3 nucleotide sequence: TGTGCCAGTAGGCCCGGGACAGGGGTCGCTGAAGCTTTCTTT. Amino acid sequence: CASRPGTGVAEAFF.

In this sample, this clone turned up a few times. This chain links TRBV19 with TRBJ1-1; 10 bases map to TRBD1. Germline values: CDR1 LNHDA, CDR2 SQIVND (reference sequence). V gave up 6 bases and J gave up 11 bases; unmatched junction bases: 6. The CDR3 is made up of 12 amino acids. The CDR3 DNA is TGTGCCAGTAGGACAGGGGGCTTTGAGGCTTTCTTT. It encodes CASRTGGFEAFF. Full variable domain (outside the CDR3, taken from reference TRBV19 and TRBJ1-1): DGGITQSPKYLFRKEGQNVTLSCEQNLNHDAMYWYRQDPGQGLRLIYYSQIVNDFQKGDIAEGYSVSREKKESFPLTVTSAQKNPTAFYLCASRTGGFEAFFGQGTRLTVV.

The sample holds many counts of this clone. This chain connects TRBV11-3 to TRBJ1-5, with 7 nucleotides matching TRBD1. Trimming at V came to 6 bases and at J to 4 bases, leaving 6 bases not matched to a gene. Germline V gives CDR1 SGHNT, CDR2 YENEEA. The CDR3 totals 14 residues. The CDR3: CASSHAGGNQPQHF. The DNA of the CDR3 is TGTGCCAGCAGTCATGCAGGGGGTAATCAGCCCCAGCATTTT.

This clone came up a few times. V usage is TRBV6-8 and J usage is TRBJ1-1; no clear D. V was pared by 8 bases and J by 0 bases, with 22 bases between. Germline V gives CDR1 MNHGY, CDR2 SAAAGT. CDR3 length: 17 residues. CDR3 in amino acids: CASGNLLGAQMNTEAFF. The CDR3, as DNA: TGTGCCAGCGGAAACCTACTGGGAGCTCAAATGAACACTGAAGCTTTCTTT.

Many counts were recorded for this clone. The CDR3 DNA follows: TGTGCCAGCAGCTTAAGTGGGTTCGACAATGAGCAGTTCTTC. Protein sequence: CASSLSGFDNEQFF. The chain carries TRBV11-3 and TRBJ2-1; D gene uncertain. Trimming pared 2 bases from V and 5 bases from J, leaving 10 bases between. The germline V gene encodes CDR1 SGHNT and CDR2 YENEEA. This CDR3 region has 14 residues.

This clone was detected once. The chain has TRBV30 and TRBJ1-1, with D possibly being TRBD1 (5 bases). There are 12 residues in the CDR3. Germline lookup yields CDR1 GTSNPN and CDR2 SVGIG (reference sequence). V lost 0 bases, J lost 11 bases, and 13 bases lay in between. Here the CDR3 reads CAWSVLGARAFF. The CDR3 coding sequence is TGTGCCTGGAGTGTCTTAGGGGCTCGGGCTTTCTTT.

This clone counts as medium-sized. At one end, the junction sequence differs from germline, possibly due to a read error. This chain connects TRBV6-8 to TRBJ1-5; 7 nucleotides match TRBD1. The CDR3 runs to 17 residues. CDR1 is MNHGY and CDR2 is SAAAGT in the germline V gene. The CDR3 region is CASSDSGDDRVNQPQHF. Written as DNA, the CDR3 is TGTGCCAGCAGTGACTCCGGTGACGACAGGGTAAATCAGCCCCAGCATTTT.

This clone was observed at least ten times. The chain employs TRBV9 and TRBJ2-1, with D possibly being TRBD1 (6 bases). The CDR3 consists of 13 residues. Germline V gives CDR1 SGDLS, CDR2 YYNGEE. V was trimmed by 4 bases and J by 6 bases, leaving 11 bases between them. Here the CDR3 DNA reads TGTGCCAGCAGCCAGGGGCGGGCCAATGAGCAGTTCTTC. Translated, it gives CASSQGRANEQFF.

This clone was seen a handful of times. The V gene is TRBV6-8, the J gene TRBJ2-7; TRBD2 agrees at 11 bases. Per germline, CDR1 MNHGY and CDR2 SAAAGT. This CDR3 has 14 amino acids. The V and J ends lost 9 bases and 3 bases, in that order; junction bases with no gene match: 7. The CDR3 loop is CASSPGTSGYEQYF. The CDR3, as DNA: TGTGCCAGTAGCCCCGGGACTAGCGGCTACGAGCAGTACTTC.

This clone is judged medium-sized. This chain's CDR3 is CASSIDRGDTEAFF. CDR3 nucleotides: TGTGCCAGCAGTATTGACAGGGGGGATACTGAAGCTTTCTTT. This chain joins TRBV6-8 and TRBJ1-1; 9 nucleotides match TRBD1. Trimming cost V 5 bases and J 5 bases; bases outside gene matches: 6. Germline V lookup: CDR1 MNHGY, CDR2 SAAAGT. The CDR3 sequence is 14 residues long.

The V and J genes are TRBV29-1 and TRBJ2-5, with TRBD1 matching 7 bases. The V gene's germline CDR1 is SQVTM and CDR2 ANQGSEA. The J segment lost 5 bases and the V segment lost 6 bases, leaving 15 bases of the junction unmatched. This CDR3 comprises 15 residues. In DNA, the CDR3 is TGCAGCGTAACGACTGACAGGGTAGCATGGGAGACCCAGTACTTC. Its translation is CSVTTDRVAWETQYF.

This clone is labeled medium-sized. The V call is TRBV11-3, the J call TRBJ2-7; tentative D call: TRBD2 (5 bases). CDR3 length equals 15 residues. V lost 5 bases and J 0 bases, leaving 14 bases between the germline ends. Germline V gives CDR1 SGHNT, CDR2 YENEEA. DNA of the CDR3: TGTGCCAGCAGCCAAGGGCGTGGGAGCTCCTACGAGCAGTACGTC. Translated: CASSQGRGSSYEQYV.

The V call is TRBV19, the J call TRBJ1-5, with D unclear. Per the germline V gene, CDR1 is LNHDA and CDR2 is SQIVND (reference sequence). V was cut by 0 bases and J by 6 bases, with 12 bases left in between. There are 15 residues in the CDR3. In DNA form, the CDR3 reads TGTGCCAGTAGTATAGATCTGGCGGGTGGTCAGCCCCAGCATTTT. Translated, it gives CASSIDLAGGQPQHF.